The 10 T cell receptor beta chains reported below all come from one sample, sequenced in a study of T cell responses to AZD1222 COVID-19 vaccine. Profiling relied on immunoSEQ multiplex PCR, and the TCRdb table lists in-frame clones only, not all of them. The table lists about 120,000 clones, roughly 92% of them singletons. The starting material was peripheral blood, obtained on day 0 of AZD1222 vaccination. The receptor source for this set is an adult in good health.

This clone has a single count. The V gene is TRBV27, the J gene TRBJ1-1; 9 bases fit TRBD1. CDR1 and CDR2 from the germline V gene are MNHEY and SMNVEV (reference sequence). Trimming removed 5 bases from V and 10 bases from J; junction bases left unmatched: 5. The CDR3 length is 12 residues. CDR3 in amino acids: CASSPGTGLAFF. CDR3 sequence (DNA): TGTGCCAGCAGTCCCGGGACAGGGTTAGCTTTCTTT.

V and J are TRBV4-1 and TRBJ2-7; no clear D. There are 15 residues in the CDR3. Trimming took 1 base from V and 0 from J, leaving 10 bases between them. CDR1 is MGHRA, CDR2 YSYEKL, per germline. The CDR3 nucleotides are TGCGCCAGCAGCCAAGTGGGCAGGAACTCCTACGAGCAGTACTTC. This codes for CASSQVGRNSYEQYF.

This clone showed up just once. The chain joins TRBV5-4 to TRBJ2-2, with 9 bases that match TRBD2. The length of the CDR3 is 17 residues. Germline V CDR1 and CDR2: SGHNT, YYREEE (reference sequence). The J segment lost 2 bases and the V segment lost 3 bases, leaving 8 bases of the junction unmatched. CDR3 in amino acids: CASSWVAGVINTGELFF. CDR3 sequence (DNA): TGTGCCAGCAGCTGGGTAGCGGGAGTTATTAACACCGGGGAGCTGTTTTTT. Full variable domain (remainder filled in from reference TRBV5-4 and TRBJ2-2): ETGVTQSPTHLIKTRGQQVTLRCSSQSGHNTVSWYQQALGQGPQFIFQYYREEENGRGNFPPRFSGLQFPNYSSELNVNALELDDSALYLCASSWVAGVINTGELFFGEGSRLTVL.

V gene TRBV19 combines with J gene TRBJ1-2, with D maybe TRBD1 (6 bases). CDR1 is LNHDA and CDR2 is SQIVND in the germline V gene (reference sequence). CDR3 size: 12 residues. Trimming pared 7 bases from V and 4 bases from J, leaving 10 bases between. The CDR3 bases are TGTGCCAGTACCCCAGGGGTCTATGGCTACACCTTC. Its translation: CASTPGVYGYTF.

The chain couples TRBV7-2 to TRBJ1-2, with D possibly matching TRBD1 (5 bases). Looked up from germline, CDR1 is SGHTA and CDR2 is FQGNSA. This CDR3 region has 14 residues. Deletions cut 1 base from V and 7 bases from J, with 13 bases between. DNA for the CDR3: TGTGCCAGCAGCTTAGGGGGCAGGGTCGGTGGCTACACCTTC. It is translated as CASSLGGRVGGYTF.

CDR3 amino acids: CASSYEGNYGYTF. CDR3 DNA: TGTGCCAGCAGTTACGAGGGGAACTATGGCTACACCTTC. The chain is built from TRBV6-5 and TRBJ1-2, with a possible D match to TRBD1 (5 bases). V lost 2 bases to trimming and J lost 2 bases, with 6 bases between them. Germline V gene sequence: CDR1 MNHEY, CDR2 SVGAGI. The CDR3 is 13 residues long.

This sequence joins TRBV9 and TRBJ1-6; 11 nucleotides line up with TRBD1. The CDR3 runs to 16 residues. Germline values: CDR1 SGDLS, CDR2 YYNGEE. V trimming: 4 bases; J trimming: 11 bases; junction bases outside the gene matches: 11. CDR3 DNA: TGTGCCAGCAGCCCACGTCCCGGGACAGGGGGGACACCCCTCCACTTT. This encodes CASSPRPGTGGTPLHF.

For the CDR3, the DNA is TGTGCCAGCAGCTTAGGAGTAGAGTATGAGCAGTTCTTC. It is translated as CASSLGVEYEQFF. The rearrangement joins TRBV7-9 to TRBJ2-1, with D unresolved. V lost 1 base, J lost 8 bases, and 9 bases lay in between. Germline assignment: CDR1 SEHNR and CDR2 FQNEAQ (reference sequence). The CDR3 is made up of 13 amino acids.

The rearrangement links TRBV10-3 to TRBJ1-6; D unresolved. The germline V gene has CDR1 ENHRY and CDR2 SYGVKD. The V gene lost 7 bases and the J gene lost 7 bases, with 11 bases spanning the gap. The CDR3 is 13 amino acids. The CDR3 nucleotides read TGTGCCATCACCCCTTCTGTAAATTCACCCCTCCACTTT. Amino acid sequence: CAITPSVNSPLHF.

This chain joins TRBV2 and TRBJ2-2; 11 bases map to TRBD2. V lost 5 bases to trimming and J lost 7 bases; unmatched junction nucleotides: 9. CDR1 SNHLY and CDR2 FYNNEI come from the germline V gene. The CDR3 has 16 amino acids. This chain's CDR3 is CASSLLAGGLGGELFF. CDR3 nucleotide sequence: TGTGCCAGCAGTCTTCTAGCGGGGGGCCTAGGCGGGGAGCTGTTTTTT.